The following is a T cell receptor beta chain sequence with its context. The target antigen is unknown. This entry comes from a study of regulatory dendritic cells for organ transplantation. Study results and limitations: Memory CD8+ clonal expansion seemed more limited with regulatory than mature dendritic cells. Considerable individual heterogeneity was seen in alloreactive memory CD8+ T cells. Naive CD4+ and CD8+ repertoires were highly diverse; memory CD8+ was most oligoclonal.

Allogeneic regulatory or mature dendritic cells were co-cultured for less than six days with CFSE-labeled sorted T cells at 1:10. FACS sorted CD4+ or CD8+ T cells into CD45RA+ naive and CD45RO+ memory. TCRdb's table, derived via immunoSEQ multiplex PCR, lists solely in-frame clones and lacks some. The sample carries some 7,800 clones, over 60% recorded once. What was sequenced was memory CD4+ T cells from blood cultured with dendritic cells. Subset defined: CD45RO+ memory T cells. The sequence was collected from a human donor in good health.

DNA of the CDR3: TGCGCCAGCAGCTTGATAGCAGGGGAGGGCTACACCTTC. Translated: CASSLIAGEGYTF. The chain has TRBV5-1 and TRBJ1-2, with D tentatively TRBD1 (6 bases). The CDR3 has 13 amino acids. Looked up from germline, CDR1 is SGHRS and CDR2 is YFSETQ. V shed 1 base and J shed 8 bases, with 12 bases lying between them.